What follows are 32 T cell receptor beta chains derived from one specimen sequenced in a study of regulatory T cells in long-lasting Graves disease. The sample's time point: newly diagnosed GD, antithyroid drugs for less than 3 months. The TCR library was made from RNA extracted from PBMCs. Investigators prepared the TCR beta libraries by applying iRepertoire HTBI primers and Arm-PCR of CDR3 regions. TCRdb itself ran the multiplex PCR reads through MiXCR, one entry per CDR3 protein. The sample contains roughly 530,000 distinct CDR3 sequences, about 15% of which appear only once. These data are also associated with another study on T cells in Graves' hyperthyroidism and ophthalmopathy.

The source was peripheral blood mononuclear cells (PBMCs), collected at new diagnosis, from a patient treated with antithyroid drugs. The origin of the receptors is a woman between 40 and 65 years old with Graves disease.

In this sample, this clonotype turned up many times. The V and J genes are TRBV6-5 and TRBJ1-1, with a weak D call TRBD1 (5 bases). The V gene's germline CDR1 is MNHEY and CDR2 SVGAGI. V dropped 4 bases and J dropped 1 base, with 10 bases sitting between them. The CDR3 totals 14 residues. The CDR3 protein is CASSSDMGNTEAFF. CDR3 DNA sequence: TGTGCCAGCAGTTCGGACATGGGGAACACTGAAGCTTTCTTT.

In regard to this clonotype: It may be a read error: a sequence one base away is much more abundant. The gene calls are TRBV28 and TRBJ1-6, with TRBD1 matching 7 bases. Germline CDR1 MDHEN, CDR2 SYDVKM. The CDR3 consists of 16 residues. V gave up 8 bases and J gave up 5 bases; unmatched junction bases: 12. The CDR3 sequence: CASQVRDSNHNSPLHF. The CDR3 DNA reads TGTGCCAGCCAGGTGCGGGACAGCAACCATAATTCACCCCTCCACTTT.

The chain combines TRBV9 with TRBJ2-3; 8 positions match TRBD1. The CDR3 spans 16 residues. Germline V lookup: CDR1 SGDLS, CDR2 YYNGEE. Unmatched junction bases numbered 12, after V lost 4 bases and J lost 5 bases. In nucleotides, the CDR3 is TGTGCCAGCAGCCCGTTGAGAGAGGGGACAGGAGATACGCAGTATTTT. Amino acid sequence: CASSPLREGTGDTQYF.

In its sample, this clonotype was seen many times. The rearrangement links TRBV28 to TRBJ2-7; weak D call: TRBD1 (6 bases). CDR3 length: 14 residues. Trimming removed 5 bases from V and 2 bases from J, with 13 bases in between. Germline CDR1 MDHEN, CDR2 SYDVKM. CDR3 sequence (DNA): TGTGCCAGCAGTCTACAGGGTCCAACCTACGAGCAGTACTTC. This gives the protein CASSLQGPTYEQYF.

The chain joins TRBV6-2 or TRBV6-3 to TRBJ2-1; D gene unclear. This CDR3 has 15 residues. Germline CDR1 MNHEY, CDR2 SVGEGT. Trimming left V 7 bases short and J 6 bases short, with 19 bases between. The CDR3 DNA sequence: TGTGCCAGCACCTCCCCTCGGTGGCTCGGCAATGAGCAGTTCTTC. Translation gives CASTSPRWLGNEQFF.

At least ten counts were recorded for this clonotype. CDR3 amino acids: CASSLPAKGTQYF. The CDR3 nucleotides read TGTGCCAGCAGCTTGCCAGCCAAGGGGACCCAGTACTTC. The chain has TRBV7-9 and TRBJ2-1, with no clear D. With the DNA end fitting TRBJ2-5 better, the J assignment may be wrong. CDR3 length: 13 residues. Germline CDR1 and CDR2: SEHNR and FQNEAQ (reference sequence).

CDR3 region: CASSETGQRGSPLHF. The DNA of the CDR3 is TGTGCCAGCAGTGAAACAGGTCAACGGGGCTCACCCCTCCACTTT. The chain recombines TRBV25-1 with TRBJ1-6; D is possibly TRBD1 (5 bases). Per germline, CDR1 MGHDK and CDR2 SYGVNS. CDR3 size: 15 residues. Trimming removed 2 bases at V and 10 bases at J, with 15 bases between.

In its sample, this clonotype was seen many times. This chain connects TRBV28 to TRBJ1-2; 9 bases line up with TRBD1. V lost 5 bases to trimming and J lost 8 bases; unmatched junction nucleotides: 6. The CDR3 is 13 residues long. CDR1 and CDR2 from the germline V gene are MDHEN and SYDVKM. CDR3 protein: CASSLGQGWGYTF. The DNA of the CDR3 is TGTGCCAGCAGTCTGGGACAGGGCTGGGGCTACACCTTC.

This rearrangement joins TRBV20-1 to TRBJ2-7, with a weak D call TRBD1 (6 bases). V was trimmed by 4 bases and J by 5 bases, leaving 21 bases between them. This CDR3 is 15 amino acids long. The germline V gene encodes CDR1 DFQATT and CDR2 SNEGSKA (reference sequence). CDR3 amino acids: CSANSRDKGSNEQYF. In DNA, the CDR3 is TGCAGTGCTAACTCTCGGGACAAGGGAAGTAACGAGCAGTACTTC.

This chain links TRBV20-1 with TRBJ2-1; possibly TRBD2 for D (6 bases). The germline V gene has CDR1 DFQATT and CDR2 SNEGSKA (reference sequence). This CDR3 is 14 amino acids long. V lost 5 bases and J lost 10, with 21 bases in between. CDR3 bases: TGCAGTGCTCCTAACGGGAGACAGTGCAAAGAGCAGTTCTTC. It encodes CSAPNGRQCKEQFF.

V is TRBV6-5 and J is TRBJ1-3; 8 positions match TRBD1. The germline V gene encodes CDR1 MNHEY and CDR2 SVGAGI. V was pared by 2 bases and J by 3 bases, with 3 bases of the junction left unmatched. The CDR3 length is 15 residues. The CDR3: CASSYGTGLGNTIYF. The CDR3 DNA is TGTGCCAGCAGTTACGGGACAGGACTTGGAAACACCATATATTTT.

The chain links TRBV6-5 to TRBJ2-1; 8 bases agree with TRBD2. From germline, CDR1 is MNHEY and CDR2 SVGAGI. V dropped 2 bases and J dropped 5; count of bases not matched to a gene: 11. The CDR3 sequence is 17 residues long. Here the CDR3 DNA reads TGTGCCAGCAGTTACCTAGAGGACGGGGGGGCAGACAATGAGCAGTTCTTC. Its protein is CASSYLEDGGADNEQFF.

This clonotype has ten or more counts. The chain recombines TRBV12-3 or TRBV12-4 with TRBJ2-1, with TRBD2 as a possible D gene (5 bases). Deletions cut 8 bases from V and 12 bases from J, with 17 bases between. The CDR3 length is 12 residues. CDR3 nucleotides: TGTGCCAGCTCACACCCGGGGTCTGGGCAGTTCTTC. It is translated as CASSHPGSGQFF.

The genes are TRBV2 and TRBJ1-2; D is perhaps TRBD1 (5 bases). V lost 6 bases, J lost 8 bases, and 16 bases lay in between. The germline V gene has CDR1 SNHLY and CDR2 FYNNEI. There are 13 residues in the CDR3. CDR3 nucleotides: TGTGCCAGCAGCCCGACAGCGACCACCGGCTACACCTTC. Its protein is CASSPTATTGYTF.

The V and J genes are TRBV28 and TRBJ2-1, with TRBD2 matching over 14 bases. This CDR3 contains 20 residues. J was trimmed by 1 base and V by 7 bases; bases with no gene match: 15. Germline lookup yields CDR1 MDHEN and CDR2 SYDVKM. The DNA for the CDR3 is TGTGCCAGCACGTCTATAGCCGGGACTAGCGGGAGTTCGTCCTACAATGAGCAGTTCTTC. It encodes CASTSIAGTSGSSSYNEQFF.

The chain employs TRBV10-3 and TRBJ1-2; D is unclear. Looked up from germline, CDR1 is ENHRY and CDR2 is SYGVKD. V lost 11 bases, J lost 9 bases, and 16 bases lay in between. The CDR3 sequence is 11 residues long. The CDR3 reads CAVNGENSYTF. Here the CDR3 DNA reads TGTGCCGTGAACGGGGAGAATAGCTACACCTTC.

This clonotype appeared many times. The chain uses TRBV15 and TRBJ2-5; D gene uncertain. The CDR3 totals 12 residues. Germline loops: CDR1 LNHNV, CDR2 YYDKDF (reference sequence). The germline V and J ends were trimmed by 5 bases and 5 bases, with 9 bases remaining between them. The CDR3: CATSVGGETQYF. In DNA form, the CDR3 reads TGTGCCACCAGCGTGGGTGGTGAGACCCAGTACTTC.

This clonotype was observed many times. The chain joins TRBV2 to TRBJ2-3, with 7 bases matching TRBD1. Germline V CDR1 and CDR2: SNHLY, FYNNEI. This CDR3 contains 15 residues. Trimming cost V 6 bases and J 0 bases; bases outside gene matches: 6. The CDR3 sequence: CASRRVGGSTDTQYF. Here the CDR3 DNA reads TGTGCCAGCAGGAGGGTAGGGGGCAGCACAGATACGCAGTATTTT. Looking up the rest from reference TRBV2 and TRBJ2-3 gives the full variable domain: EPEVTQTPSHQVTQMGQEVILRCVPISNHLYFYWYRQILGQKVEFLVSFYNNEISEKSEIFDDQFSVERPDGSNFTLKIRSTKLEDSAMYFCASRRVGGSTDTQYFGPGTRLTVL.

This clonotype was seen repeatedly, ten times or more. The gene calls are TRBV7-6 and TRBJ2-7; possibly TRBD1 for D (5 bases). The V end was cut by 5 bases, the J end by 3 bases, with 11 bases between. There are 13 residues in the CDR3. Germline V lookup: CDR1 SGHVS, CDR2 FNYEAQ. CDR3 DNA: TGTGCCAGCAGCCCCAGGGCGGACTACGAGCAGTACTTC. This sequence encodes CASSPRADYEQYF. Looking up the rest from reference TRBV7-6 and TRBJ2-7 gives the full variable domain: GAGVSQSPRYKVTKRGQDVALRCDPISGHVSLYWYRQALGQGPEFLTYFNYEAQQDKSGLPNDRFSAERPEGSISTLTIQRTEQRDSAMYRCASSPRADYEQYFGPGTRLTVT.

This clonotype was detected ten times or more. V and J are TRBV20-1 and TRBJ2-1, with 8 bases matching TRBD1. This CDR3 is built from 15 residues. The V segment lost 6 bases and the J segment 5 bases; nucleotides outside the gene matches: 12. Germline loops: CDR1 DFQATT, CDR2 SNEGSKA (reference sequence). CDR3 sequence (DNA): TGCAGTGCCAGAACATTTGGACAGGGCCACAATGAGCAGTTCTTC. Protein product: CSARTFGQGHNEQFF.

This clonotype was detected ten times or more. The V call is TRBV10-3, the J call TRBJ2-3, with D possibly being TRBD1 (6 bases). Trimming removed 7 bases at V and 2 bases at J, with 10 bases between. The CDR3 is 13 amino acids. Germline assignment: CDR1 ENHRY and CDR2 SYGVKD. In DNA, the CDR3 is TGTGCCATCAACAGGGACCTCACAGATACGCAGTATTTT. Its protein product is CAINRDLTDTQYF.

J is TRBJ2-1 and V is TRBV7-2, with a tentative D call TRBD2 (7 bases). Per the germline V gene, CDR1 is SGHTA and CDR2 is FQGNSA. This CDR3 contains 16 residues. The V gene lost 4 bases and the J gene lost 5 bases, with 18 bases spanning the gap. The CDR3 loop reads CASSWGGPSGDNEQFF. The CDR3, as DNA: TGTGCCAGCAGCTGGGGGGGGCCCAGCGGGGACAATGAGCAGTTCTTC.

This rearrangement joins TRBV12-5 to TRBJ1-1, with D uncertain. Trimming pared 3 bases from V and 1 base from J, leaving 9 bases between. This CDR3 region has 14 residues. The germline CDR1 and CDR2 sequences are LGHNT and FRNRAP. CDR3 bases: TGTGCTAGTGGTTTCGAGACACCGAACACTGAAGCTTTCTTT. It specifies CASGFETPNTEAFF.

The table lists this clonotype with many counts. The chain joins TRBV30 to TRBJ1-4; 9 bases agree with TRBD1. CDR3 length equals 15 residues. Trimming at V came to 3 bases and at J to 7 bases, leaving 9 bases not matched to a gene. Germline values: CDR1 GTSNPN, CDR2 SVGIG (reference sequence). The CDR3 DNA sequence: TGTGCCTGGAGCGATGGACAGGGGTCCTTTGAAAAACTGTTTTTT. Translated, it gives CAWSDGQGSFEKLFF. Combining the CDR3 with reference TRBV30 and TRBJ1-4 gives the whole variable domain SQTIHQWPATLVQPVGSPLSLECTVEGTSNPNLYWYRQAAGRGLQLLFYSVGIGQISSEVPQNLSASRPQDRQFILSSKKLLLSDSGFYLCAWSDGQGSFEKLFFGSGTQLSVL.

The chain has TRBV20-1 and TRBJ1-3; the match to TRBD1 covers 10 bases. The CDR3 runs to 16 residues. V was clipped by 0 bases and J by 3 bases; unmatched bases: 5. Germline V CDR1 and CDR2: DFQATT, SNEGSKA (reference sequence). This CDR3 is CSAREGGTGVGNTIYF. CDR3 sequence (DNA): TGCAGTGCTAGAGAGGGGGGGACAGGGGTTGGAAACACCATATATTTT.

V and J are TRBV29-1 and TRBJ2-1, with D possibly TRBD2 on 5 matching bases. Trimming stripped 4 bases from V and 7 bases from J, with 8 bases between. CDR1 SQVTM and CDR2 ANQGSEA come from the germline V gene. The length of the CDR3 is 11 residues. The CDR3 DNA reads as TGCAGCGTTGTAACGGGAAATGAGCAGTTCTTC. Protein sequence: CSVVTGNEQFF.

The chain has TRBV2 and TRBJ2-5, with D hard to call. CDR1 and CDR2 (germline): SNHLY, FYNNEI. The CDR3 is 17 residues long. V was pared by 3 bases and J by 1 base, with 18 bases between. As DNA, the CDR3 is TGTGCCAGCAGTGACCCCGGACCGTTTTTCTTCCAAGAGACCCAGTACTTC. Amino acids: CASSDPGPFFFQETQYF.

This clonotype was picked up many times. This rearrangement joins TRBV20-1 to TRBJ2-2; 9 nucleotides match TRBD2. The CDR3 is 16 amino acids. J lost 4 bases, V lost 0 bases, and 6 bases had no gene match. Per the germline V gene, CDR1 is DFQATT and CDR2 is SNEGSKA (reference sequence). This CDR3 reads CSARDGASGATGELFF. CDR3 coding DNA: TGCAGTGCTAGAGATGGGGCTAGCGGGGCCACCGGGGAGCTGTTTTTT.

The CDR3 DNA reads as TGTGCCAGCAGCTTGGGGGCGGGGGACTACAATGAGCAGTTCTTC. Protein product: CASSLGAGDYNEQFF. The V gene is TRBV5-4, the J gene TRBJ2-1; 7 bases are shared with TRBD2. This CDR3 comprises 15 residues. Trimming at V came to 0 bases and at J to 3 bases, leaving 3 bases not matched to a gene. In germline, CDR1 is SGHNT, CDR2 YYREEE (reference sequence).

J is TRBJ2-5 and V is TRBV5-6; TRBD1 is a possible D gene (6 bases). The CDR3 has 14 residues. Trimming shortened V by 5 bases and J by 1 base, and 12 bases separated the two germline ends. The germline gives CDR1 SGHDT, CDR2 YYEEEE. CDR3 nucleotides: TGTGCCAGCAGTTACTGGACAGCCCAAGAGACCCAGTACTTC. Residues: CASSYWTAQETQYF.

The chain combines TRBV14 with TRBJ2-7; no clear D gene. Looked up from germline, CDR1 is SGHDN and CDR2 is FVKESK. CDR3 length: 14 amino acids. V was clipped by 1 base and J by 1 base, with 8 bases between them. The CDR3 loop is CASSQGIGSYEQYF. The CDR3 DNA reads TGTGCCAGCAGCCAAGGAATAGGGTCCTACGAGCAGTACTTC.

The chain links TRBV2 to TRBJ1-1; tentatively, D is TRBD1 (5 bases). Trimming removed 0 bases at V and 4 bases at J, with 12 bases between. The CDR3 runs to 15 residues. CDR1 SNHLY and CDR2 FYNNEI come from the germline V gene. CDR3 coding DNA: TGTGCCAGCAGTGAAGCGGGTTGGGGGGGCACTGAAGCTTTCTTT. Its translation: CASSEAGWGGTEAFF.